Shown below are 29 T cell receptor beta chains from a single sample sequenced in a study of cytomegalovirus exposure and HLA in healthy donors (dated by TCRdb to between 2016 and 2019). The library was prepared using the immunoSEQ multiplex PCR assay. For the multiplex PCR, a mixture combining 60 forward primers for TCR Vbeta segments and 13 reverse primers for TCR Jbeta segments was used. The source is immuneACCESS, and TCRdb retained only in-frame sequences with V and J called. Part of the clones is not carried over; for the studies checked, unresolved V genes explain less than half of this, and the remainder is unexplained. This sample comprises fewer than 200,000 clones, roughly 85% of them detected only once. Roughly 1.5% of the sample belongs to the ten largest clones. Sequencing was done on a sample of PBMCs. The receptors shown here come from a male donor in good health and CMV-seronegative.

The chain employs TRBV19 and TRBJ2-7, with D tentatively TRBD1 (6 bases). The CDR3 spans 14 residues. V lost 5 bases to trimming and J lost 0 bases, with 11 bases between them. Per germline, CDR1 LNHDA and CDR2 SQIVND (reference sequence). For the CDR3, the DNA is TGTGCCAGTAGTGTCAGGGGACCCTCCTACGAGCAGTACTTC. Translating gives CASSVRGPSYEQYF. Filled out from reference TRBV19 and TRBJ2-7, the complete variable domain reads DGGITQSPKYLFRKEGQNVTLSCEQNLNHDAMYWYRQDPGQGLRLIYYSQIVNDFQKGDIAEGYSVSREKKESFPLTVTSAQKNPTAFYLCASSVRGPSYEQYFGPGTRLTVT.

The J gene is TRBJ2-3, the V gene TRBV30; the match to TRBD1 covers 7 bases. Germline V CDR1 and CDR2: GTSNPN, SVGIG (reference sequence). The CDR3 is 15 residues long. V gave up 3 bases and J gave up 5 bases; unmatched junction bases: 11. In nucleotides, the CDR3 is TGTGCCTGGAGCCAAGGGGGCGCCAGTATAGATACGCAGTATTTT. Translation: CAWSQGGASIDTQYF.

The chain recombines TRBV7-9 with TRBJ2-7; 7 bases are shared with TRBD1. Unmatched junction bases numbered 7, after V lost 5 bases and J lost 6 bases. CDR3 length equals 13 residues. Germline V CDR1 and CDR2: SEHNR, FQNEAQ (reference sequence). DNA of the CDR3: TGTGCCAGCAGCGCGAGGACAGGTGTCGAGCAGTACTTC. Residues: CASSARTGVEQYF.

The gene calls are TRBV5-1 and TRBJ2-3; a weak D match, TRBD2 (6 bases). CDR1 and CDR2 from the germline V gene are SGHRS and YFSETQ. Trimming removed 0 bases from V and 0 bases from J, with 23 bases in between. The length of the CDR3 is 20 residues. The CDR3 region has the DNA TGCGCCAGCAGCTTGGGCTCTAAAACTTTTAGCGGAGTTAGCACAGATACGCAGTATTTT. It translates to CASSLGSKTFSGVSTDTQYF.

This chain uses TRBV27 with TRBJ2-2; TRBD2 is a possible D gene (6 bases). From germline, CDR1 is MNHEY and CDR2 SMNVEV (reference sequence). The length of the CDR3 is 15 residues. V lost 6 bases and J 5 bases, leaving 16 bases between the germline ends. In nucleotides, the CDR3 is TGTGCCAGCAGCCCCTCCGGGGGTTGGACCGGGGAGCTGTTTTTT. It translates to CASSPSGGWTGELFF.

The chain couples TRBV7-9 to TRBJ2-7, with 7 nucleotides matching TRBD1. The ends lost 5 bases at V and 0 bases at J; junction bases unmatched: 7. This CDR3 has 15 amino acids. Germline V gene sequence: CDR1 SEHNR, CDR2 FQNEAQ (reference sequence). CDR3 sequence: CASSPYDRASYEQYF. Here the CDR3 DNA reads TGTGCCAGCAGCCCTTACGACAGGGCCTCCTACGAGCAGTACTTC.

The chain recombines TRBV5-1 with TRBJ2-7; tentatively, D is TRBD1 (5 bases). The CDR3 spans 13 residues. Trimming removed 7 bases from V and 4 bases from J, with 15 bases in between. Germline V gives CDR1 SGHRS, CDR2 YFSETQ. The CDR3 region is CASHPQGGYEQYF. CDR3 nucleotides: TGCGCCAGCCACCCGCAGGGTGGTTACGAGCAGTACTTC.

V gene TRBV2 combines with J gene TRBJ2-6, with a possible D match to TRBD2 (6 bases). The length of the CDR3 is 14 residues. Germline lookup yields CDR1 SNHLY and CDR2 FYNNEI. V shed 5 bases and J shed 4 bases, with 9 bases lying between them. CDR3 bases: TGTGCCAGCAGTAGGGAGGCCGGGGCCAACGTCCTGACTTTC. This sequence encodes CASSREAGANVLTF.

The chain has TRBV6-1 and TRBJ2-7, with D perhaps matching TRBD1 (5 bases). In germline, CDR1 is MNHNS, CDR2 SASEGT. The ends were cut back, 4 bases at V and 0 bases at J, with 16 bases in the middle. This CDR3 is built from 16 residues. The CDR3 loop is CASSAELLGVSYEQYF. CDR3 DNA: TGTGCCAGCAGTGCCGAGTTATTAGGGGTCTCCTACGAGCAGTACTTC.

CDR3 nucleotide sequence: TGTGCCATCATGCGAGAGAGGAACACTGAAGCTTTCTTT. This translates into CAIMRERNTEAFF. J is TRBJ1-1 and V is TRBV10-3; D uncertain. V was shortened by 7 bases and J by 1 base, with 10 bases between the two germline ends. The CDR3 is 13 amino acids. Looked up from germline, CDR1 is ENHRY and CDR2 is SYGVKD.

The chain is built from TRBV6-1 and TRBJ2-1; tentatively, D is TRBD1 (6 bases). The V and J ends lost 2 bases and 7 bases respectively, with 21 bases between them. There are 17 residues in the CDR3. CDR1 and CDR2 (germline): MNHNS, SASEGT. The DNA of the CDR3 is TGTGCCAGCAGTGAATGCAGGGACCGTCAGGGGAAAAATGAGCAGTTCTTC. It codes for CASSECRDRQGKNEQFF.

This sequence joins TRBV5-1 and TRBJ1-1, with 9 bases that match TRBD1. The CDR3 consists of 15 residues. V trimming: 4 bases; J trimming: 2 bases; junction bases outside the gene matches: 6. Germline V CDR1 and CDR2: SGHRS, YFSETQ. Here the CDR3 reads CASSQTTGGNTEAFF. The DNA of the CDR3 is TGCGCCAGCAGCCAGACAACAGGGGGCAACACTGAAGCTTTCTTT.

CDR3 in amino acids: CASRKRGGLAGISSYNEQFF. The CDR3 DNA follows: TGTGCCAGCAGGAAACGGGGAGGACTAGCGGGGATAAGCTCCTACAATGAGCAGTTCTTC. The chain links TRBV27 to TRBJ2-1; 12 bases map to TRBD2. Looked up from germline, CDR1 is MNHEY and CDR2 is SMNVEV (reference sequence). The CDR3 length is 20 residues. Losses at the gene ends were 6 bases for V and 0 bases for J; bases not matched to a gene: 15.

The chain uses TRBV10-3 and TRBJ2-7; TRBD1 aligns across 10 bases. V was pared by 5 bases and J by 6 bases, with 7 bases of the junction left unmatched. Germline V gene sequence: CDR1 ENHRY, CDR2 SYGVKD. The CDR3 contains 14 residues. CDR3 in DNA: TGTGCCATCAGTACGGACAGGGGGGTAGTCGAGCAGTACTTC. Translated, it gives CAISTDRGVVEQYF.

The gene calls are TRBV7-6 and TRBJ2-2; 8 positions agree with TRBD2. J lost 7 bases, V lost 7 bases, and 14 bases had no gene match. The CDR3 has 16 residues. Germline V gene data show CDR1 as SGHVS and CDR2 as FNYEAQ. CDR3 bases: TGTGCCAGCACCCGAGGAGTTGCGGGGGGAGACGGGGAGCTGTTTTTT. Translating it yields CASTRGVAGGDGELFF.

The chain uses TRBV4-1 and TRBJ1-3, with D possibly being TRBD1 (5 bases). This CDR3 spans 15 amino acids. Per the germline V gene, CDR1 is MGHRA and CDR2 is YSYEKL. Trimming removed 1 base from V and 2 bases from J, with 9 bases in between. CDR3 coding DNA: TGCGCCAGCAGCCAAGTCCAGGGTCCTGGAAACACCATATATTTT. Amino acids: CASSQVQGPGNTIYF.

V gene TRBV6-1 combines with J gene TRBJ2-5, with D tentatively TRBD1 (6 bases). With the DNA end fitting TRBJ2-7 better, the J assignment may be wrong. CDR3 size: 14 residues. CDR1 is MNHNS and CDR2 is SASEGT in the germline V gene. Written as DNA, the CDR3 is TGTGCCAGCAGTGAACCGGACAGTGTCTACGAGCAGTACTTC. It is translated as CASSEPDSVYEQYF.

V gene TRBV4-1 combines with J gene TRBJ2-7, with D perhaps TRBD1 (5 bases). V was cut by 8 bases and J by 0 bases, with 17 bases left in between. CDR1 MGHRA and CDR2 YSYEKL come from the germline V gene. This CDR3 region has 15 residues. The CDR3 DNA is TGCGCCAGCGGCGAGGTCGGCGACAGCTCCTACGAGCAGTACTTC. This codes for CASGEVGDSSYEQYF.

This CDR3 is CASSPLGQPHDTQYF. DNA of the CDR3: TGTGCCAGCTCACCCTTGGGACAGCCCCACGATACGCAGTATTTT. The chain combines TRBV18 with TRBJ2-3; 7 nucleotides match TRBD1. The V gene end was trimmed by 3 bases and the J gene end by 6 bases; junction bases not matched to a gene: 9. This CDR3 comprises 15 residues. Germline loops: CDR1 KGHSH, CDR2 LQKENI.

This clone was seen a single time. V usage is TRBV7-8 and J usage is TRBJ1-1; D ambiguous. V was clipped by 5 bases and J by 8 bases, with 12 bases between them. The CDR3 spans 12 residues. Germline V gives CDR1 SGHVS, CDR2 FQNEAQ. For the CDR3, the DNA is TGTGCCAGCAGCCGAGGGCCCAGAGAAGCTTTCTTT. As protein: CASSRGPREAFF.

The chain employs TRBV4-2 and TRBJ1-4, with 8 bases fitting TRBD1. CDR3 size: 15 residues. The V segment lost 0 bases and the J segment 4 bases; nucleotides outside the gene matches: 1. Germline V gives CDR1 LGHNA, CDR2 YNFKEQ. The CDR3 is CASSQEGQDNEKLFF. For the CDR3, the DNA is TGTGCCAGCAGCCAAGAGGGACAGGATAATGAAAAACTGTTTTTT.

The CDR3, as DNA: TGTGCCAGCAGTGGAGGGACAGGGCCCTACGAGCAGTACTTC. Its protein is CASSGGTGPYEQYF. The chain couples TRBV6-1 to TRBJ2-7; TRBD1 agrees at 9 bases. This CDR3 contains 14 residues. Unmatched junction bases numbered 3, after V lost 4 bases and J lost 2 bases. Germline V lookup: CDR1 MNHNS, CDR2 SASEGT.

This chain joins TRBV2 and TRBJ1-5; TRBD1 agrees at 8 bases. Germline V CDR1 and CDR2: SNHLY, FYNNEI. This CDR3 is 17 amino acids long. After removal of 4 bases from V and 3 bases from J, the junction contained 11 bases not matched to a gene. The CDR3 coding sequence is TGTGCCAGCAGTGGTTCCAGGGGGGACAGGATCAATCAGCCCCAGCATTTT. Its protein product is CASSGSRGDRINQPQHF. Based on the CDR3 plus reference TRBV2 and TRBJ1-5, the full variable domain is EPEVTQTPSHQVTQMGQEVILRCVPISNHLYFYWYRQILGQKVEFLVSFYNNEISEKSEIFDDQFSVERPDGSNFTLKIRSTKLEDSAMYFCASSGSRGDRINQPQHFGDGTRLSIL.

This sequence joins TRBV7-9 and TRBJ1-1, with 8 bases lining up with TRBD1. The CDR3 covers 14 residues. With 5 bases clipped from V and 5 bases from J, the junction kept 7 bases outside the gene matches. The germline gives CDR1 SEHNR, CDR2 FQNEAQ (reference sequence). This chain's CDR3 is CASSRRTGPTEAFF. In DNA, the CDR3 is TGTGCCAGCAGCCGCCGGACAGGGCCGACTGAAGCTTTCTTT.

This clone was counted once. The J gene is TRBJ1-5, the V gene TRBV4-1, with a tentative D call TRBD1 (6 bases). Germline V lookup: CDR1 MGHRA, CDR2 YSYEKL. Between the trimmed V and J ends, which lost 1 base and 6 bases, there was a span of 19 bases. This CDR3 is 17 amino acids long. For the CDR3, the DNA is TGCGCCAGCAGCCAAGTTTGGTCTCCAGGGGCGGTTCAGCCCCAGCATTTT. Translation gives CASSQVWSPGAVQPQHF.

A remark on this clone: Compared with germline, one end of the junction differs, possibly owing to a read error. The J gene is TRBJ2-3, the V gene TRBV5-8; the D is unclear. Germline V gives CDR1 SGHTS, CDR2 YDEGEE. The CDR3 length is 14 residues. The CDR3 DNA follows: TGTGTCAGCAGCTTGTCTTTCCGCGCAGATACGCAGTATTTT. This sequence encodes CVSSLSFRADTQYF.

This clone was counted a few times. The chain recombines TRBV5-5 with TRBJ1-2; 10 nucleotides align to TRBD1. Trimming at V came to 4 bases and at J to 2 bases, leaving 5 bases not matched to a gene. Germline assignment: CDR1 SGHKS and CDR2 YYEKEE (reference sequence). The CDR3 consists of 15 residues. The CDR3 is CASSPGTGVNYGYTF. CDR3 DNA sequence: TGTGCCAGCAGCCCGGGGACAGGGGTCAACTATGGCTACACCTTC.

The CDR3 DNA reads TGTGCCATCGGGGACAGCCCCGGGGAGCTGTTTTTT. Translation gives CAIGDSPGELFF. This chain links TRBV10-3 with TRBJ2-2; 7 positions agree with TRBD1. The CDR3 totals 12 residues. V lost 8 bases, J lost 6 bases, and 3 bases stayed unmatched. Germline V gene lookup returns CDR1 ENHRY and CDR2 SYGVKD.

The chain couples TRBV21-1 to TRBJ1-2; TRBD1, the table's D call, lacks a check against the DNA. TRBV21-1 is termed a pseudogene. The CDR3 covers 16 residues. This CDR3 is CASSKDETGGDYGYTF. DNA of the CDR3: TGTGCCAGCAGCAAAGACGAGACAGGGGGTGACTATGGCTACACCTTC.